The sequence of this T cell receptor (beta chain) was determined in a study of technical replicates of blood from a few donors. Libraries were prepared by immunoSEQ multiplex PCR; TCRdb keeps only in-frame clonotypes and omits some of them. The table includes about 72,000 clones, 95% to 96% detected once. The V end lost 4 bases, the J end lost 6 bases, and 9 bases lay between the germline ends. CDR3 length: 13 residues. Germline values: CDR1 SGHVS, CDR2 FQNEAQ. The chain combines TRBV7-8 with TRBJ2-2, with D possibly being TRBD2 (5 bases). The sample consisted of T cells isolated from PBMCs. The TCR originated in a human donor in good health. CDR3 bases: TGTGCCAGCAGCTCCGGAGGAGCCGGGGAGCTGTTTTTT. Its protein is CASSSGGAGELFF.